The rows below give T cell receptor beta chains drawn from one sample of a study of blood T cells in healthy people across ages. In TCRdb, the 5' RACE reads were re-called with MiXCR into one record per CDR3 protein. Of about 800,000 distinct CDR3 sequences listed, 25% are singletons. Another study also made use of these data, one on T cells of mothers and their children.

The source material was blood. All receptors derive from a boy between 10 and 17 years old in good health. Both conserved end residues are part of each CDR3. A D gene is named only where the DNA matches it firmly. Clone size is shown for a subset of rows, as once, few, many or a class of expanded clone.

J,size,D,length,V,CDR3,DNA
TRBJ2-7,NA,TRBD2,14,TRBV20-1,CSARELAGAYEQYF,TGCAGTGCTAGAGAGCTAGCGGGGGCCTACGAGCAGTACTTC
TRBJ2-1,once,TRBD2,17,TRBV20-1,CSAREFESSGSGNEQFF,TGCAGTGCTAGAGAATTCGAATCTAGCGGGAGTGGCAATGAGCAGTTCTTC
TRBJ2-5,NA,NA,13,TRBV12-3/TRBV12-4,CASSLASKETQYF,TGTGCCAGCAGTTTGGCCAGCAAAGAGACCCAGTACTTC
TRBJ2-5,NA,NA,14,TRBV28,CASSLTLKKETQHF,TGTGCCAGCAGTTTAACGCTCAAAAAAGAGACCCAGCACTTC
TRBJ2-4,NA,TRBD1,18,TRBV15,CATSRLEQGSFSKNIQYF,TGCGCCACCAGCAGGTTAGAACAGGGGTCTTTCAGCAAAAACATTCAGTACTTC
TRBJ2-5,few,TRBD2,16,TRBV20-1,CSARTSGRGLGETQYF,TGCAGTGCCCGGACTAGCGGGAGAGGTTTAGGAGAGACCCAGTACTTC
TRBJ2-2,NA,NA,12,TRBV29-1,CSVDLYTGELFF,TGCAGCGTTGACCTTTACACCGGGGAGCTGTTTTTT
TRBJ1-2,NA,NA,11,TRBV29-1,CSVGRISQNTF,TGCAGCGTTGGGAGGATCTCCCAAAACACCTTC
TRBJ2-1,NA,NA,14,TRBV7-9,CASSPGWSYNEQFF,TGTGCCAGCAGTCCAGGGTGGTCCTACAATGAGCAGTTCTTC
TRBJ2-7,NA,NA,15,TRBV12-3/TRBV12-4,CASGSTSTMVGEQYF,TGTGCCAGCGGTAGTACTAGCACGATGGTTGGCGAGCAGTACTTC
TRBJ1-1,NA,TRBD1,12,TRBV6-5,CASIRGRGEAFF,TGTGCCAGCATAAGGGGCAGGGGGGAAGCTTTCTTT
TRBJ2-1,few,NA,13,TRBV15,CATSRDRYNEQFF,TGTGCCACCAGCAGAGATCGCTACAATGAGCAGTTCTTC
TRBJ2-1,NA,TRBD2,13,TRBV10-3,CAISRASGNEQFF,TGTGCCATCAGTCGGGCTAGCGGGAATGAGCAGTTTTTC
TRBJ1-5,few,TRBD1,15,TRBV6-6,CASSYEGGATQPQHF,TGTGCCAGCAGTTATGAAGGGGGCGCAACTCAGCCCCAGCATTTT
TRBJ2-7,NA,NA,18,TRBV20-1,CSARGVRVSQRTSYEQYF,TGCAGTGCTAGAGGCGTGAGAGTGAGTCAGCGGACCTCCTACGAGCAGTACTTC
TRBJ1-2,few,NA,14,TRBV3-1,CASSQSGHGVGYTF,TGTGCCAGCAGCCAGAGCGGACATGGGGTTGGCTACACCTTC
TRBJ2-5,NA,NA,14,TRBV29-1,CSVEDPDSLHQQYF,TGCAGCGTTGAAGATCCCGACAGTCTCCACCAGCAGTACTTC
TRBJ1-1,NA,TRBD1,12,TRBV10-3,CAIQGEVAEAFF,TGTGCCATACAGGGGGAAGTTGCTGAAGCTTTCTTT
TRBJ2-1,NA,TRBD2,18,TRBV7-2,CASSRWTSGRATYNEQFF,TGTGCCAGCAGCCGGTGGACTAGCGGGAGGGCGACCTACAATGAGCAGTTCTTC
TRBJ2-1,NA,NA,16,TRBV4-1,CASSQVLAVGDNEQFF,TGCGCCAGCAGCCAAGTGTTGGCGGTGGGGGACAATGAGCAGTTCTTC
TRBJ1-5,NA,NA,16,TRBV15,CATSRDEGSWNQPQHF,TGTGCCACCAGCAGAGATGAGGGTTCCTGGAATCAGCCCCAGCATTTT
TRBJ2-1,NA,TRBD2,12,TRBV19,CASTGLADEQFF,TGTGCCAGTACGGGACTAGCAGATGAGCAGTTCTTC
TRBJ2-2,NA,NA,16,TRBV6-1,CASSRDRKMGTGELFF,TGTGCCAGCAGTCGGGATAGGAAGATGGGCACCGGGGAGCTGTTTTTT
TRBJ2-5,few,NA,12,TRBV10-3,CAIRASEETQYF,TGTGCCATCAGGGCCAGCGAAGAGACCCAGTACTTC
TRBJ1-2,few,TRBD1,14,TRBV2,CASSVRDRGRGYTF,TGTGCCAGCAGTGTCAGAGACAGGGGACGCGGCTACACCTTC
TRBJ2-7,NA,NA,15,TRBV20-1,CSASREGSFSYEQYF,TGCAGTGCTAGCAGGGAAGGGAGTTTCTCCTACGAGCAGTACTTC
TRBJ2-5,few,NA,15,TRBV5-6,CASSLASAIQETQYF,TGTGCCAGCAGCTTGGCATCTGCGATCCAAGAGACCCAGTACTTC
TRBJ2-5,few,NA,13,TRBV12-3/TRBV12-4,CASTVGGIETQYF,TGTGCCAGCACCGTAGGTGGGATAGAGACCCAGTACTTC
TRBJ2-1,few,TRBD2,19,TRBV12-3/TRBV12-4,CASSFENYLGGAPYNEQFF,TGTGCCAGCAGTTTCGAAAACTACCTCGGGGGGGCCCCCTACAATGAGCAGTTCTTC
TRBJ2-1,few,TRBD2,20,TRBV5-1,CASSPPRLAGTFIYDNEQFF,TGCGCCAGCAGCCCCCCGCGGCTAGCGGGGACCTTTATCTACGACAATGAGCAGTTCTTC
TRBJ2-5,few,NA,14,TRBV29-1,CSGLGVRGLETQYF,TGCAGTGGCCTGGGAGTGAGGGGGTTGGAGACCCAGTACTTC
TRBJ2-1,few,TRBD2,16,TRBV29-1,CSAEGSLAGAENEQFF,TGCAGCGCCGAGGGGTCCCTAGCGGGAGCTGAGAATGAGCAGTTCTTC
TRBJ2-1,few,TRBD1,15,TRBV25-1,CASSEYRDRVNEQFF,TGTGCCAGCAGTGAATATAGGGACAGGGTGAATGAGCAGTTCTTC
TRBJ2-3,NA,TRBD2,17,TRBV9,CASSPQGGSGGTDTQYF,TGTGCCAGCAGCCCCCAAGGCGGTAGCGGGGGCACAGATACGCAGTATTTT
TRBJ2-6,NA,TRBD1,17,TRBV20-1,CSAPTGGPFSGANVLTF,TGCAGTGCTCCAACAGGGGGCCCCTTTTCTGGGGCCAACGTCCTGACTTTC
TRBJ1-6,NA,NA,17,TRBV6-5,CASSYSLSSSYNSPLHF,TGTGCCAGCAGTTACTCGCTTAGCAGCTCCTATAATTCACCCCTCCACTTT
TRBJ1-2,NA,NA,14,TRBV20-1,CSARETAPGYGYTF,TGCAGTGCTAGAGAGACCGCGCCTGGCTATGGCTACACCTTC
TRBJ2-1,NA,NA,15,TRBV12-3/TRBV12-4,CASSLIGRAYNEQFF,TGTGCCAGCAGTTTAATTGGCAGGGCGTACAATGAGCAGTTCTTC
TRBJ1-4,NA,NA,19,TRBV4-3,CASSQDKLGTGQDNEKLFF,TGCGCCAGCAGCCAAGACAAGCTGGGGACGGGACAAGACAATGAAAAACTGTTTTTT
TRBJ2-5,few,NA,13,TRBV6-1,CASRGGQAWTQYF,TGTGCCAGCAGGGGAGGACAGGCCTGGACCCAGTACTTC
TRBJ2-1,few,NA,15,TRBV20-1,CSARDVKGVYNEQFF,TGCAGTGCTAGAGATGTTAAAGGAGTCTACAATGAGCAGTTCTTC
TRBJ1-4,NA,NA,13,TRBV6-2/TRBV6-3,CASSRSGREKLFF,TGTGCCAGCAGTAGATCGGGACGTGAAAAACTGTTTTTT
TRBJ2-7,NA,NA,14,TRBV14,CASSRAGSSYEQCF,TGTGCCAGCAGCCGGGCAGGGAGCTCCTACGAGCAGTGCTTC
TRBJ2-7,few,NA,14,TRBV7-9,CASSGGGPSYEQYF,TGTGCCAGCAGCGGGGGCGGGCCCTCCTACGAGCAGTACTTC
TRBJ2-1,once,NA,12,TRBV7-2,CASSWWGNEQFF,TGTGCCAGCAGCTGGTGGGGGAATGAGCAGTTCTTC
TRBJ2-5,NA,TRBD2,16,TRBV20-1,CSASRSSGGYQETQYF,TGCAGTGCTAGCCGGAGTAGCGGGGGGTACCAAGAGACCCAGTACTTC
TRBJ1-1,NA,NA,15,TRBV7-9,CASSVQGLENTEAFF,TGTGCCAGCAGCGTACAGGGTTTAGAAAACACTGAAGCTTTCTTT